This paragraph reports one T cell receptor beta chain. This specimen comes from a study of blood T cell repertoires in COVID-19. Study in general: The study drew acute and convalescent COVID-19 samples from the United States, Italy and Spain. In each case, the material was cDNA or gDNA derived from T cells, B-cell-depleted T cells, or PBMCs.

This CDR3 region has 14 residues. V lost 5 bases to trimming and J lost 6 bases; unmatched junction nucleotides: 6. Germline lookup yields CDR1 SGHNT and CDR2 YENEEA. Original processing methods: Amplification of reference gene primers was used by the study to estimate nucleated cell counts. Repertoires were generated with immunoSEQ multiplex PCR, while TCRdb's copy carries only in-frame clones and drops some. V and J calls and clone size are copied from that table; D and trimming were computed from the DNA. The data hold fewer than 350,000 clones, with 81% observed a single time. This sequence originates from a woman aged 60-70 years with active or convalescent COVID-19. The sequenced sample was peripheral blood. This sequence joins TRBV11-3 and TRBJ2-1; 8 nucleotides agree with TRBD2. CDR3 sequence reads: CASSHGGTSNEQFF. The CDR3, as DNA: TGTGCCAGCAGCCACGGGGGGACTAGCAATGAGCAGTTCTTC.